The subject of this entry is one T cell receptor beta chain. CDR3 length: 16 residues. V was pared by 3 bases and J by 2 bases, with 4 bases of the junction left unmatched. CDR1 and CDR2 (germline): KGHSH, LQKENI. Using immunoSEQ multiplex PCR, the repertoire was profiled, and TCRdb retains in-frame clones only, with some absent. The sample holds some 83,000 clones, 91% seen once. This entry is derived from a study of T cell changes during pregnancy in multiple sclerosis. The sequences come from PBMCs, collected in the first trimester of pregnancy. The chain recombines TRBV18 with TRBJ2-3; 11 bases are shared with TRBD2. This clonotype was obtained from a female donor in good health, serving as a control in a pregnancy study. Some clones in this sample may be carry-over from other donors' samples. CDR3 DNA sequence: TGTGCCAGCTCACCCGGGACTAGCGGCTTCACAGATACGCAGTATTTT. Its translation is CASSPGTSGFTDTQYF.